The clone carrying this T cell receptor (beta chain) was found a few times. The data derive from a study of blood T cell repertoires in COVID-19. Overall study context: COVID-19 samples, acute and convalescent, were from the United States, Italy and Spain.

Original analysis: Using reference gene primer amplification, nucleated cell counts were estimated. Profiled with immunoSEQ multiplex PCR; TCRdb holds only in-frame clones, not every one. Clone size and V and J calls were adopted from that table, with D and trimming inferred from the DNA. The data hold more than 150,000 clones, with 70% to 90% observed a single time. Between the trimmed V and J ends, which lost 3 bases and 4 bases, there was a span of 6 bases. CDR1 is ENHRY and CDR2 is SYGVKD in the germline V gene. The CDR3 loop spans 12 amino acids. The receptor comes from a man in his 60s with acute or convalescent COVID-19. Sequencing was done on a sample of peripheral blood. The chain uses TRBV10-3 and TRBJ1-2; D call uncertain. CDR3 sequence (DNA): TGTGCCATCAGTGAATCCGTCTATGGCTACACCTTC. This sequence encodes CAISESVYGYTF.